These 27 T cell receptor beta chains originate from one sample sequenced in a study of T-cell reconstitution after alpha-beta-depleted transplantation in children. Preparing the TCRbeta library involved the use of unique molecular identifiers. In TCRdb, the PCR reads were re-called with MiXCR into one record per CDR3 protein. The table shows around 190,000 distinct CDR3 sequences, with 6.6% occurring only once. The input for sequencing was PBMCs, taken before TCRalphabeta/CD19-depleted stem cell transplant. The receptors were sampled from a boy aged 2 to 10 with acute lymphoblastic leukemia, due to receive a stem cell transplant.

This clonotype was found a few times. J is TRBJ2-1 and V is TRBV12-3 or TRBV12-4; 10 nucleotides line up with TRBD1. V dropped 5 bases and J dropped 5; count of bases not matched to a gene: 12. The CDR3 length is 17 residues. CDR3 region: CASSLDRGQRGNNEQFF. In DNA form, the CDR3 reads TGTGCCAGCAGTCTCGACAGGGGGCAAAGAGGGAACAATGAGCAGTTCTTC.

There are a few counts of this clonotype. CDR3 loop: CASSYGGLYESYEQYF. The CDR3 coding sequence is TGTGCCAGCAGTTACGGGGGGCTCTATGAATCCTACGAGCAGTACTTC. The genes are TRBV6-2 or TRBV6-3 and TRBJ2-7; D tentatively reads TRBD1 or TRBD2 (6 bases each). The CDR3 contains 16 residues. The V end lost 2 bases, the J end lost 1 base, and 15 bases lay between the germline ends. In germline, CDR1 is MNHEY, CDR2 SVGEGT.

This clonotype was seen at least ten times. The chain employs TRBV29-1 and TRBJ2-7; TRBD2 might be the D (7 bases). The CDR3 consists of 13 residues. Trimming left V 7 bases short and J 0 bases short, with 13 bases between. CDR1 and CDR2 from the germline V gene are SQVTM and ANQGSEA. The CDR3 spells CSAWGGGSYEQYF. DNA of the CDR3: TGCAGCGCCTGGGGGGGCGGCTCCTACGAGCAGTACTTC.

This clonotype was seen only a few times. The chain is built from TRBV4-3 and TRBJ2-2; D call uncertain. The CDR3 runs 12 residues. The germline V and J ends were trimmed by 4 bases and 7 bases, with 7 bases remaining between them. The V gene's germline CDR1 is LGHNA and CDR2 YSLEER. The CDR3 is CASSPTGGELFF. CDR3 nucleotides: TGCGCCAGCAGCCCGACCGGCGGGGAGCTGTTTTTT.

This clonotype was found many times. V and J are TRBV12-3 or TRBV12-4 and TRBJ2-1; D might be TRBD2 (5 bases). V was pared by 4 bases and J by 3 bases, with 16 bases between. The CDR3 totals 16 residues. The DNA for the CDR3 is TGTGCCAGCAGTTCGAGAGGAGCGGCCCTCTACAATGAGCAGTTCTTC. Translated, it gives CASSSRGAALYNEQFF.

There are a few counts of this clonotype. The chain has TRBV3-1 and TRBJ1-5, with 9 bases identical to TRBD1. With V trimmed by 6 bases and J by 2 bases, 14 bases remained unmatched. Germline CDR1 is LGHDT and CDR2 is YNNKEL (reference sequence). The CDR3 runs to 18 residues. Here the CDR3 DNA reads TGTGCCAGCAGGACAACCGGGACAGGGAGAGATGGCAATCAGCCCCAGCATTTT. Its protein product is CASRTTGTGRDGNQPQHF.

Ten or more counts support this clonotype. The chain joins TRBV28 to TRBJ2-7; 12 bases match TRBD2. This CDR3 has 13 residues. Germline V gives CDR1 MDHEN, CDR2 SYDVKM. V lost 7 bases and J lost 4; bases outside the gene matches: 2. Here the CDR3 DNA reads TGTGCCAGCATGGGGACTAGCGGGTACGAGCAGTACTTC. Its protein is CASMGTSGYEQYF.

The chain employs TRBV7-9 and TRBJ2-7, with D perhaps TRBD2 (5 bases). V lost 5 bases and J 3 bases, leaving 11 bases between the germline ends. The CDR3 contains 13 residues. The germline CDR1 and CDR2 sequences are SEHNR and FQNEAQ (reference sequence). The CDR3 loop reads CASSGPDFYEQYF. CDR3 DNA sequence: TGTGCCAGCAGCGGCCCGGACTTCTACGAGCAGTACTTC.

This clonotype was detected ten times or more. The V gene is TRBV7-2, the J gene TRBJ2-3; D remains unclear. Trimming pared 1 base from V and 3 bases from J, leaving 8 bases between. Germline V gene lookup returns CDR1 SGHTA and CDR2 FQGNSA. The CDR3 has 14 amino acids. CDR3 region: CASSLVVGTDTQYF. The CDR3 nucleotides read TGTGCCAGCAGCTTAGTCGTTGGGACAGATACGCAGTATTTT.

This clonotype has a count of ten or more. The chain links TRBV28 to TRBJ2-7; 10 positions match TRBD1. The CDR3 length is 15 residues. With 6 bases clipped from V and 5 bases from J, the junction kept 10 bases outside the gene matches. Germline CDR1 is MDHEN and CDR2 is SYDVKM. The CDR3 nucleotides are TGTGCCAGCAGGACCGCCGGGACAGGGGCCCACGAGCAGTACTTC. It translates to CASRTAGTGAHEQYF.

At least ten counts were recorded for this clonotype. The rearrangement links TRBV20-1 to TRBJ2-5; 9 bases match TRBD2. The length of the CDR3 is 13 residues. V shed 2 bases, J shed 2 bases, and the junction held 0 bases outside the gene matches. The germline V gene encodes CDR1 DFQATT and CDR2 SNEGSKA (reference sequence). The CDR3 loop reads CSARLAGQETQYF. The CDR3 DNA is TGCAGTGCTAGACTAGCGGGACAAGAGACCCAGTACTTC.

This clonotype was seen many times. The chain carries TRBV3-1 and TRBJ2-1; D ambiguous. The germline V gene has CDR1 LGHDT and CDR2 YNNKEL (reference sequence). This CDR3 has 13 residues. Trimming took off 5 bases at V and 7 bases at J, with 12 bases between the two ends. Here the CDR3 DNA reads TGTGCCAGCAGCACTTGGCCTTCAAATGAGCAGTTCTTC. Its translation is CASSTWPSNEQFF.

This clonotype was counted between two and nine times. V gene TRBV5-1 combines with J gene TRBJ2-5; TRBD2 matches 11 bases. Unmatched junction bases numbered 12, after V lost 4 bases and J lost 7 bases. Germline V CDR1 and CDR2: SGHRS, YFSETQ. This CDR3 is 16 amino acids long. CDR3 coding DNA: TGCGCCAGCAGCCGAGACACACTAGCGGGAGAAGGGACCCAGTACTTC. This translates into CASSRDTLAGEGTQYF.

This clonotype was seen at least ten times. V usage is TRBV29-1 and J usage is TRBJ2-5; TRBD1 aligns across 8 bases. The germline V gene encodes CDR1 SQVTM and CDR2 ANQGSEA. With V trimmed by 7 bases and J by 5 bases, 9 bases remained unmatched. This CDR3 contains 13 residues. The CDR3 protein is CSEMDRAGETQYF. The CDR3 DNA sequence: TGCAGCGAAATGGACAGGGCTGGGGAGACCCAGTACTTC.

Many counts were recorded for this clonotype. The V gene is TRBV5-1, the J gene TRBJ1-1; the D is unclear. The germline V gene has CDR1 SGHRS and CDR2 YFSETQ. Trimming removed 3 bases from V and 2 bases from J, with 11 bases in between. The CDR3 length is 14 residues. The CDR3 bases are TGCGCCAGCAGCTGGGCTTCGACTAACACTGAAGCTTTCTTT. Protein sequence: CASSWASTNTEAFF.

This clonotype was counted ten times or more. V and J are TRBV27 and TRBJ1-1; D unclear. The CDR3 consists of 13 residues. Trimming took 3 bases from V and 2 from J, leaving 7 bases between them. The V gene's germline CDR1 is MNHEY and CDR2 SMNVEV (reference sequence). The CDR3: CASSLVPNTEAFF. CDR3 coding DNA: TGTGCCAGCAGTTTGGTACCAAACACTGAAGCTTTCTTT.

This clonotype occurred many times. The chain employs TRBV5-1 and TRBJ2-3, with 8 bases that match TRBD2. The germline CDR1 and CDR2 sequences are SGHRS and YFSETQ. This CDR3 is built from 16 residues. J gave up 6 bases and V 3 bases, and 12 bases lay outside the gene matches. CDR3 sequence reads: CASSWPPSGSMDTQYF. The CDR3 nucleotides are TGCGCCAGCAGCTGGCCCCCGAGCGGGAGCATGGATACGCAGTATTTT.

The DNA for the CDR3 is TGCAGCGGGGGGGCCGCGGAGACCCAGTACTTC. Translated, it gives CSGGAAETQYF. The chain employs TRBV20-1 and TRBJ2-5, with 8 bases aligning to TRBD2. CDR1 and CDR2 from the germline V gene are DFQATT and SNEGSKA (reference sequence). There are 11 residues in the CDR3.

This clonotype was seen only a few times. The chain joins TRBV9 to TRBJ2-1, with TRBD2 identical over 9 bases. Germline assignment: CDR1 SGDLS and CDR2 YYNGEE. V dropped 3 bases and J dropped 5; count of bases not matched to a gene: 9. The CDR3 consists of 16 residues. This CDR3 reads CASSGGASGVNNEQFF. The CDR3 nucleotides are TGTGCCAGCAGCGGAGGTGCTAGCGGGGTCAACAATGAGCAGTTCTTC.

This clonotype was counted at least ten times. This sequence joins TRBV9 and TRBJ1-1; weak D call: TRBD1 (5 bases). CDR3 length equals 14 residues. V was cut by 0 bases and J by 1 base, with 7 bases left in between. Per germline, CDR1 SGDLS and CDR2 YYNGEE. For the CDR3, the DNA is TGTGCCAGCAGCGTAGGAGGGGCGAACACTGAAGCTTTCTTT. This encodes CASSVGGANTEAFF.

This clonotype was seen at least ten times. V is TRBV12-3 or TRBV12-4 and J is TRBJ2-1; D unclear. Trimming cost V 6 bases and J 8 bases, with 20 bases left between them. The CDR3 is made up of 15 amino acids. CDR3 coding DNA: TGTGCCAGCAGCGGTTCTGCGAGGCCTGTTCATGAGCAGTTCTTC. Residues: CASSGSARPVHEQFF.

This clonotype came up a few times. J is TRBJ1-1 and V is TRBV12-3 or TRBV12-4; D remains ambiguous. V dropped 0 bases and J dropped 11 bases, with 13 bases sitting between them. The CDR3 is 13 amino acids. The CDR3 region is CASSLAPRESAFF. The DNA of the CDR3 is TGTGCCAGCAGTTTAGCGCCCCGTGAGTCGGCTTTCTTT.

This clonotype occurred a few times. Sequence at one end of the junction differs from germline and may be a read error. The V and J genes are TRBV29-1 and TRBJ1-4, with TRBD1 identical over 7 bases. The CDR3 is 13 residues long. Germline CDR1 and CDR2: SQVTM and ANQGSEA. CDR3 sequence reads: CIVSDRSLAGLFF. In DNA form, the CDR3 reads TGCATCGTTTCGGACAGGTCATTGGCGGGTCTGTTTTTT.

This clonotype was detected many times. V gene TRBV7-6 combines with J gene TRBJ2-1; D is perhaps TRBD1 (6 bases). Looked up from germline, CDR1 is SGHVS and CDR2 is FNYEAQ. With 4 bases removed from V and 5 bases from J, the gap between germline ends came to 9 bases. The CDR3 sequence is 13 residues long. The CDR3 sequence: CASSSNRDNEQFF. As DNA, the CDR3 is TGTGCCAGCAGCTCCAACAGGGACAATGAGCAGTTCTTC.

This clonotype was observed many times. The chain is built from TRBV7-9 and TRBJ2-1; 9 bases fit TRBD2. The CDR3 totals 12 residues. V was pared by 8 bases and J by 7 bases, with 3 bases of the junction left unmatched. Germline assignment: CDR1 SEHNR and CDR2 FQNEAQ (reference sequence). CDR3 region: CASGAGGNEQFF. The DNA for the CDR3 is TGTGCCAGCGGAGCGGGAGGTAATGAGCAGTTCTTC.

In this sample, this clonotype turned up a few times. The V call is TRBV20-1, the J call TRBJ2-1, with D unclear. This CDR3 is built from 14 residues. The germline V and J ends were trimmed by 6 bases and 4 bases, with 16 bases remaining between them. Germline CDR1 and CDR2: DFQATT and SNEGSKA (reference sequence). CDR3 sequence: CSAKTISRYNEQFF. Written as DNA, the CDR3 is TGCAGTGCCAAAACGATTAGCCGATACAATGAGCAGTTCTTC.

This clonotype was seen many times. This sequence joins TRBV29-1 and TRBJ2-7; D possibly matches TRBD1 or TRBD2 (5 bases each). The CDR3 covers 12 residues. Between the trimmed V and J ends, which lost 7 bases and 3 bases, there was a span of 13 bases. The V gene's germline CDR1 is SQVTM and CDR2 ANQGSEA. The CDR3 here is CSASRDGYEQYF. The DNA for the CDR3 is TGCAGCGCTTCACGGGACGGCTACGAGCAGTACTTC.